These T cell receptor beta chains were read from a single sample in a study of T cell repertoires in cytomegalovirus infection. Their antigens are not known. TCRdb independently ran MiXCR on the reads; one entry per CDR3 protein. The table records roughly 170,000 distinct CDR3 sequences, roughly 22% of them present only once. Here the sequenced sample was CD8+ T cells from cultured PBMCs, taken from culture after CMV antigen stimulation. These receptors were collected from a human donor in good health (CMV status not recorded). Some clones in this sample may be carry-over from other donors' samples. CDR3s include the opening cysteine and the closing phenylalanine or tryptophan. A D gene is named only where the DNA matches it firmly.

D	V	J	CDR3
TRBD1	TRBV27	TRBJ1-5	CASSWTGGQPQHF
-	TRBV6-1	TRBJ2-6	CASSLNIGANVLTF
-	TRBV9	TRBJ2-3	CASSVGWGGTDTQYF
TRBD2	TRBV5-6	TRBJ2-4	CASSIPGLVDKNIQYF
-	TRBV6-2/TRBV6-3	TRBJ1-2	CASSYGWGNYGYTF
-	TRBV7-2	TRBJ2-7	CASSLAGAPYEQYF
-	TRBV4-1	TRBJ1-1	CASSQWAGPNTEAFF
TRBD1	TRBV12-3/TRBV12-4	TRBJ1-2	CASSLETGPYGYTF
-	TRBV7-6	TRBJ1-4	CASSLASGLRNEKLFF
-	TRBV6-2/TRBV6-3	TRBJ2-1	CASSHLTGYNEQFF
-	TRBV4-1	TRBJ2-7	CASSQETESYEQYF
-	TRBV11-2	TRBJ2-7	CASSSVGIYEQYF
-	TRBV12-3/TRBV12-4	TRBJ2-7	CASSSGPSYEQYF
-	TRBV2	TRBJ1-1	CASSERGFGNTEAFF
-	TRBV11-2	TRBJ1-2	CASSLPSLGAANYGYTF
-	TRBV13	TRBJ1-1	CASSQAGRTPEAFF
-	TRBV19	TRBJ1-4	CASRIQSFNEKLFF
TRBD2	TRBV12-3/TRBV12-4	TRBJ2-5	CASSWTGGGETQYF
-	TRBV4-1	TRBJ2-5	CASSSDPDSYQETQYF
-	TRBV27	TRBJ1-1	CASSFLFRGDTEAFF